The sequence of this T cell receptor (beta chain) was determined in a study of graft-versus-host responses after intestinal transplantation. The germline CDR1 and CDR2 sequences are SGHDT and YYEEEE. This CDR3 is 16 amino acids long. V shed 0 bases, J shed 2 bases, and the junction held 7 bases outside the gene matches. About this clone itself: What it binds is not known.

Some clones are missing from TCRdb's copy, which holds only in-frame ones; the method was immunoSEQ multiplex PCR. Counted here are some 87,000 clones, around 93% occurring once; the ten biggest clones make up approximately 1.1%. V and J are TRBV5-6 and TRBJ2-7; 8 bases align to TRBD2. The specimen was unstimulated CD8+ T cells sorted from spleen or lymph node cells, collected before transplant. This receptor was taken from a human donor who was the organ donor for an intestinal transplant. The CDR3 is CASSLVLAGRAYEQYF. The CDR3 DNA reads as TGTGCCAGCAGCTTGGTTCTAGCGGGTCGTGCCTACGAGCAGTACTTC.